The 8 T cell receptor beta chains below were found in one sample sequenced in a study of cytomegalovirus exposure and HLA in healthy donors. Researchers ran the PCR with 60 Vbeta and 13 Jbeta primers. Some clones are missing from TCRdb's copy, which holds only in-frame ones; the method was immunoSEQ multiplex PCR. The sample records about 140,000 clones, roughly 83% being singletons. Sequencing was performed on PBMCs. The receptors shown here come from a man between 35 and 55 years old in good health and CMV-seronegative.

V gene TRBV28 combines with J gene TRBJ1-4; the D is unclear. The CDR3 has 15 amino acids. CDR1 MDHEN and CDR2 SYDVKM come from the germline V gene. Trimming took 4 bases from V and 3 from J, leaving 12 bases between them. The CDR3 is CASSSLWAANEKLFF. The DNA of the CDR3 is TGTGCCAGCAGTTCTTTATGGGCCGCTAATGAAAAACTGTTTTTT. The full variable domain, its missing parts supplied by reference TRBV28 and TRBJ1-4, is DVKVTQSSRYLVKRTGEKVFLECVQDMDHENMFWYRQDPGLGLRLIYFSYDVKMKEKGDIPEGYSVSREKKERFSLILESASTNQTSMYLCASSSLWAANEKLFFGSGTQLSVL.

This chain joins TRBV10-3 and TRBJ1-1, with D tentatively TRBD1 (6 bases). The CDR3 extends over 15 amino acids. Germline CDR1 is ENHRY and CDR2 is SYGVKD. The V end was cut by 5 bases, the J end by 4 bases, with 17 bases between. The CDR3 sequence is CAISPGVAVGTEAFF. The CDR3 DNA reads TGTGCCATCAGTCCAGGGGTGGCAGTAGGCACTGAAGCTTTCTTT.

The chain has TRBV9 and TRBJ2-7; D is perhaps TRBD2 (5 bases). The V gene lost 4 bases and the J gene lost 1 base, with 12 bases spanning the gap. This CDR3 has 14 amino acids. Germline assignment: CDR1 SGDLS and CDR2 YYNGEE. The CDR3 DNA follows: TGTGCCAGCAGCCCCCTGGGGAGTTCCTACGAGCAGTACTTC. It yields the protein CASSPLGSSYEQYF.

This rearrangement joins TRBV6-5 to TRBJ1-2; 9 bases are a match to TRBD1. The trim removed 5 bases at V and 3 bases at J, leaving 4 bases unmatched. Germline CDR1 and CDR2: MNHEY and SVGAGI. CDR3 size: 14 residues. CDR3 bases: TGTGCCAGCAGTCCCGACAGGGGGGACTATGGCTACACCTTC. Translated: CASSPDRGDYGYTF.

V gene TRBV21-1 combines with J gene TRBJ2-7; TRBD1 is the table's D call and was not checked against the DNA. TRBV21-1 is a pseudogene locus. This CDR3 has 19 residues. CDR3 sequence reads: CASRKQGFVVQRSSYEQYF. CDR3 DNA: TGTGCCAGCAGAAAGCAGGGGTTCGTGGTCCAGCGGAGCTCCTACGAGCAGTACTTC.

The chain joins TRBV5-1 to TRBJ2-1; 8 nucleotides match TRBD2. CDR1 SGHRS and CDR2 YFSETQ come from the germline V gene. The CDR3 extends over 15 amino acids. V gave up 5 bases and J gave up 4 bases; unmatched junction bases: 8. The DNA for the CDR3 is TGCGCCAGCAGTGGGGCGGGGGGCCAATACAATGAGCAGTTCTTC. It codes for CASSGAGGQYNEQFF.

The V call is TRBV7-2, the J call TRBJ2-5; TRBD2 aligns across 9 bases. This CDR3 spans 15 amino acids. Germline assignment: CDR1 SGHTA and CDR2 FQGNSA. With V trimmed by 1 base and J by 5 bases, 5 bases remained unmatched. CDR3 region: CASSLEGGRGETQYF. CDR3 in DNA: TGTGCCAGCAGCTTAGAAGGCGGGAGGGGGGAGACCCAGTACTTC.

V is TRBV5-1 and J is TRBJ2-1; 10 bases map to TRBD2. V was clipped by 4 bases and J by 0 bases; unmatched bases: 16. Germline CDR1 is SGHRS and CDR2 is YFSETQ. This CDR3 is 20 amino acids long. CDR3 nucleotides: TGCGCCAGCAGCGGCCAGGAAGCGGGGGGGCCGTCGGGCTCCTACAATGAGCAGTTCTTC. Protein product: CASSGQEAGGPSGSYNEQFF.